These T cell receptor beta chains were read from a single sample in a study of T cell clonotyping in hematopoietic cell transplantation. Sequencing used immunoSEQ multiplex PCR; TCRdb keeps in-frame clones, though not all of them. The sample holds more than 10,000 clones, about 80% seen once. The starting material was PBMCs, obtained 100 days after allogeneic stem cell transplant. The receptors were gathered from a female patient aged 35-55 years who had an allogeneic stem cell transplant from a related donor, so T cells may come from the graft donor. Some clones in this sample may be carry-over from other donors' samples. Each CDR3 is given with its conserved first and last residue. Fields, in order: CDR3 protein, clone size, J gene, V gene. Where a row states a size, it is once, few, many or the class of an expanded clone; other rows omit it.

CASSDSTSGGTDTQYF | . | TRBJ2-3 | TRBV6-4
CASSTGSQPQHF | . | TRBJ1-5 | TRBV13
CASSVQGSGTNEKLFF | . | TRBJ1-4 | TRBV7-2
CASSLGTDPSGQYF | . | TRBJ2-7 | TRBV7-6
CASSSWLADTDTQYF | . | TRBJ2-3 | TRBV13
CASSFWRGNYEQYF | . | TRBJ2-7 | TRBV11-2
CASSDRGPETQYF | . | TRBJ2-5 | TRBV7-9
CASSQEWSDEQYF | . | TRBJ2-7 | TRBV4-1
CAAGSTDTQYF | . | TRBJ2-3 | TRBV10-1
CASSLTSMETQYF | . | TRBJ2-5 | TRBV28
CSARGGSERGF | few | TRBJ2-7 | TRBV20-1
CASSLDRGRDWTGELFF | . | TRBJ2-2 | TRBV11-3
CASSHPDRGDNEQYF | . | TRBJ2-7 | TRBV6-6
CASSLGTREETQYF | few | TRBJ2-5 | TRBV5-4
CASSPGQGFEQYF | . | TRBJ2-7 | TRBV18
CASSPAWTAGTADYEQYF | once | TRBJ2-7 | TRBV5-5
CASSGNSRSYEQYF | . | TRBJ2-7 | TRBV21-1
CAWGEVRGYEQYF | . | TRBJ2-7 | TRBV30
CASSDRDPPYEQYF | . | TRBJ2-7 | TRBV6-1
CASSLSVSSGSFGELFF | . | TRBJ2-2 | TRBV5-5
CASSDGNQGTEAFF | . | TRBJ1-1 | TRBV6-4
CASSITWPTDQPQHF | . | TRBJ1-5 | TRBV19
CASSPQGAEAFF | . | TRBJ1-1 | TRBV9
CASAQGVRQPQHF | . | TRBJ1-5 | TRBV12-5
CASSHGTGDYNEQFF | . | TRBJ2-1 | TRBV4-1
CASSDTGTGAPYEQYF | . | TRBJ2-7 | TRBV10-1
CASRGQGMSNQPQHF | . | TRBJ1-5 | TRBV28
CASSPGWGETQYF | . | TRBJ2-5 | TRBV5-6
CASGPAGRSYEQYF | . | TRBJ2-7 | TRBV2
CASSLGRDTYEQYF | large | TRBJ2-7 | TRBV5-6
CASSVTGTVPTEAFF | . | TRBJ1-1 | TRBV9
CAGRGGFSTNEKLFF | . | TRBJ1-4 | TRBV2
CSVARTIKAETQYF | . | TRBJ2-5 | TRBV29-1
CASSTGGGRSNQPQHF | . | TRBJ1-5 | TRBV19
CASSAGQAAPQETQYF | . | TRBJ2-5 | TRBV9
CASSLETGAYEQYF | . | TRBJ2-7 | TRBV5-5
CASSQTATGEAFF | . | TRBJ1-1 | TRBV4-1
CASSLNPNTGELFF | . | TRBJ2-2 | TRBV7-9
CTSSSTRWGETQYF | few | TRBJ2-5 | TRBV6-6
CASSSSPEAFF | . | TRBJ1-1 | TRBV6-6
CATSKGNQPQHF | . | TRBJ1-5 | TRBV6-1
CASSQELAGRYNEQFF | . | TRBJ2-1 | TRBV4-1
CASSPMGTVNTEAFF | . | TRBJ1-1 | TRBV6-1
CASSLGTSAYNEQFF | . | TRBJ2-1 | TRBV5-8
CAWSARARDTQYF | . | TRBJ2-3 | TRBV30
CASSLLGGTYEQYF | . | TRBJ2-7 | TRBV5-1
CASSFGFTLGYTF | . | TRBJ1-2 | TRBV5-4
CASSLGLAGEGTQYF | . | TRBJ2-5 | TRBV7-3